This T cell receptor (beta chain) stems from a study of radiotherapy plus CTLA-4 blockade in lung cancer. There are 15 residues in the CDR3. With 6 bases removed from V and 0 bases from J, the gap between germline ends came to 12 bases. In germline, CDR1 is LGHNA, CDR2 YSLEER. The repertoire was sequenced with immunoSEQ multiplex PCR; TCRdb's copy has only in-frame clones and lacks some. The profile shows roughly 48,000 clones, around 83% of them singletons. Points from the study as a whole: Following radiotherapy plus ipilimumab, tumor-derived TCR clones expanded in the blood.

The study gave focal radiation plus ipilimumab CTLA-4 blockade to patients with chemo-refractory metastatic non-small-cell lung cancer. Note on this clone: Its cognate antigen is unknown.

This sequence originates from a human donor with non-small cell lung cancer who had stable disease on radiotherapy plus ipilimumab. J is TRBJ2-1 and V is TRBV4-3, with D maybe TRBD1 (5 bases). Sample: peripheral blood, taken from a patient treated with radiotherapy plus ipilimumab. The CDR3 loop is CASSRRQNSYNEQFF. Written as DNA, the CDR3 is TGCGCCAGCAGTCGGCGACAGAACTCCTACAATGAGCAGTTCTTC.